A selection of T cell receptor beta chains follows, all from one sample in a study of T-cell memory formation after mild COVID-19. TCRdb re-called the 5' RACE reads with MiXCR, one entry per CDR3 protein. This table has approximately 490,000 distinct CDR3 sequences, 20% appearing once. Source material: PBMCs or a T cell subset sorted from them (not recorded which). Every receptor here comes from an adult woman who had mild COVID-19 (a few samples of this study predate the infection). Cell type and time point are not known. Both conserved end residues are part of each CDR3. The D gene is left open where the match is weak. Rows give clone size only sometimes, using once, few, many, or a class for an expanded clone.

TRBJ1-4 NA few TRBV12-3/TRBV12-4 TGTGCCAGCAGTTCGAGTTCAGATGAAAAACTGTTTTTT CASSSSSDEKLFF
TRBJ2-2 TRBD1 few TRBV6-1 TGTGCCAGCAGGAAGGGGACAGGGACAAAGGAGCTGTTTTTT CASRKGTGTKELFF
TRBJ1-1 TRBD1 few TRBV6-5 TGTGCCAGCAGTTTGGGGGACAGGACGAACACTGAAGCTTTCTTT CASSLGDRTNTEAFF
TRBJ2-2 NA NA TRBV4-1 TGCGCCAGCAGCCTCCTGACGGGGACCGGGGAGCTGTTTTTT CASSLLTGTGELFF
TRBJ1-1 NA NA TRBV6-5 TGTGCCAGCGGGGGACCGACTGAAGCTTTCTTT CASGGPTEAFF
TRBJ2-7 TRBD2 few TRBV11-2 TGTGCCAGCAACCCTACTAGCGGAGGTCCCTACGAGCAGTACTTC CASNPTSGGPYEQYF
TRBJ1-6 TRBD1 few TRBV27 TGTGCCAGCAGACAGGGGGCGCCGCGGAATTCACCCCTCCACTTT CASRQGAPRNSPLHF
TRBJ2-7 NA few TRBV20-1 TGCAGTGCTAGAGATTTAGACAGTCCCTCCTACGAGCAGTACTTC CSARDLDSPSYEQYF
TRBJ2-7 NA NA TRBV6-6 TGTGCCAGCATCAGAACAGGGAGCTCCTACGAGCAGTACTTC CASIRTGSSYEQYF
TRBJ2-7 NA few TRBV5-1 TGCGCCAGCAGCCCCGACAGAACCTATTCCTACGAGCAGTACTTC CASSPDRTYSYEQYF
TRBJ2-4 NA few TRBV12-3/TRBV12-4 TGTGCCAGCAGTTTCGGGGGTTTTCAACTAGCCAAAAACATTCAGTACTTC CASSFGGFQLAKNIQYF
TRBJ2-1 TRBD2 few TRBV24-1 TGTGCCACCAGTGATCTGAGGACTAGCGGGAGGACGAATGAGCAGTTCTTC CATSDLRTSGRTNEQFF
TRBJ2-1 NA NA TRBV18 TGTGCCAGCTCACGGGCAGGGGCTGAGCAGTTCTTC CASSRAGAEQFF
TRBJ1-2 TRBD1 NA TRBV7-9 TGTGCCAGCTCCGTGACAGGGGATAACTATGGCTACACCTTC CASSVTGDNYGYTF
TRBJ2-4 NA few TRBV2 TGTGCCAGCAGTGAATACTGGCAGGGTATGGGCAAAAACATTCAGTACTTC CASSEYWQGMGKNIQYF
TRBJ2-7 NA few TRBV20-1 TGCAGTGCTAATCCGGGACGGTTCTACGAGCAGTACTTC CSANPGRFYEQYF
TRBJ2-5 NA once TRBV27 TGTGCCAGCAGTACAATTTTGACTACTCAAGAGACCCAGTACTTC CASSTILTTQETQYF